This T cell receptor beta chain was found in a study of blood T cell repertoires in COVID-19 (dated by TCRdb to about 2020). Context from the whole study: Samples covering the acute and convalescent phases of COVID-19 were provided by collaborators in the United States, Italy and Spain. The prospective study material was composed of cDNA or gDNA derived from T cells, B-cell-depleted T cells, or PBMCs. Subjects who had been exposed to COVID-19, were actively infected with it, or had recovered from it provided the deeply sampled blood TCRbeta repertoires that made up the dataset. A freely available public database, intended as a resource for researchers studying the immune response to SARS-CoV-2, is where the repertoires were released. The samples were drawn from the first 160 participants of the ongoing ImmuneRACE study and from 950 to 1,500 subjects provided by 6 global collaborators. A de-identified subject ID, COVID-19 status, age in years and sex were almost always included in the sample metadata. HLA class I and class II types, where available, came from metadata supplied by the sample provider rather than from assay-based typing. The research as a whole found: Clinical and demographic metadata were provided uncurated, with the amount varying by source and participant.

With respect to this clone: The antigen this receptor binds is unknown. Base qualities are not recorded, but no much larger clone differs from it by a single base.

Looking up the germline V gene yields CDR1 KGHSH and CDR2 LQKENI. V and J lose 5 bases and 1 base, and a span of 17 bases separates them. The CDR3 starts with the cysteine, ends with the phenylalanine, and has 16 residues. Only CDR3 DNA remains: 48 bases, in frame from the first base. In the prospective study, participants were roughly 18 to 89 years old, resided in under 30 geographic areas of the United States, and were enrolled through a virtual design. In the prospective study, participants were assigned to cohorts based on the clinical history participants reported in a screening survey and a study questionnaire. For ImmuneRACE Cohort 3, a participant was defined as recovered based on two consecutive negative NP/OP PCR tests, clearance by a healthcare professional, or resolution of symptoms. In the prospective study, mobile phlebotomists collected whole blood, serum and a nasopharyngeal or oropharyngeal swab from each participant. Additional blood draws and questionnaires over an approximately 2-month period could optionally be provided by prospective study participants. Before DNA extraction, blood samples from the prospective study were shipped at room temperature or frozen.

The immunoSEQ Assay, a bias-controlled multiplex PCR, was used to amplify TCRbeta CDR3 regions from genomic DNA. Per the source publication's procedure: Within the assay, amplification of reference gene primers was used to estimate how many nucleated cells each sample contained. To quantify the absolute abundance of each unique TCRbeta CDR3 rearrangement, sequence reads were collapsed and filtered. Productive Simpson clonality was computed per sample as the square root of Simpson's diversity index over productive rearrangements. TCRdb took this table from immuneACCESS and kept in-frame rearrangements with V and J called. Such tables lack part of the clones; where checked against another copy, unresolved V genes explain under half of the gap, and the rest is unexplained. That table furnishes V, J and clone size, whereas the DNA furnished D and trimming. The sample table holds 150,000 to 200,000 clones, of which approximately 82% were seen once. The top ten hold approximately 4% of the sample.

This chain is built from TRBV18 and TRBJ1-1; possibly the D gene is TRBD1, per 5 matching bases. The sequence was obtained from a woman aged 45 to 65 who had recovered from COVID-19. The sample consisted of PBMCs or T cells enriched from blood (not recorded which). The CDR3: CASSGARGLRNTEAFF. The DNA sequence is as follows: TGTGCCAGCTCAGGGGCAAGGGGCCTCCGGAACACTGAAGCTTTCTTT. When the CDR3 is completed using the reference TRBV18 and TRBJ1-1 genes on either side, the full variable domain is NAGVMQNPRHLVRRRGQEARLRCSPMKGHSHVYWYRQLPEEGLKFMVYLQKENIIDESGMPKERFSAEFPKEGPSILRIQQVVRGDSAAYFCASSGARGLRNTEAFFGQGTRLTVV.